One sample yielded the 6 T cell receptor beta chains listed below, sequenced in a study of T cells in localized non-small cell lung cancer. TCRdb keeps only in-frame clones here, not all; method: immunoSEQ multiplex PCR. In the table there are 25,000 to 35,000 clones, around three quarters of which are singletons. Sequencing used peripheral blood, obtained before any cancer treatment. Receptors originate from a male donor at least 60 years old with stage III squamous cell lung carcinoma.

The chain is built from TRBV5-1 and TRBJ2-5; possible D gene TRBD1, 5 bases. The CDR3 contains 14 residues. Trimming stripped 5 bases from V and 3 bases from J, with 14 bases between. Germline V CDR1 and CDR2: SGHRS, YFSETQ. In DNA form, the CDR3 reads TGCGCCAGCAGTGACAGCTTGTACGAAGAGACCCAGTACTTC. Residues: CASSDSLYEETQYF.

The rearrangement links TRBV19 to TRBJ2-7; D ambiguous. V lost 7 bases and J 2 bases, leaving 12 bases between the germline ends. The CDR3 consists of 13 residues. Germline V lookup: CDR1 LNHDA, CDR2 SQIVND (reference sequence). CDR3 sequence (DNA): TGTGCCAGTACCCCGAGACCCCCCTACGAGCAGTACTTC. As protein: CASTPRPPYEQYF.

This chain uses TRBV6-6 with TRBJ1-3, with a weak D call TRBD1 (5 bases). The germline gives CDR1 MNHNY, CDR2 SVGAGI (reference sequence). The CDR3 covers 13 residues. Trimming took off 8 bases at V and 0 bases at J, with 8 bases between the two ends. CDR3 DNA: TGTGCCAGCGGGACCAACTCTGGAAACACCATATATTTT. This encodes CASGTNSGNTIYF.

This clone was counted a single time. The chain carries TRBV7-9 and TRBJ2-2; TRBD2 matches at 10 bases. The CDR3 loop spans 17 amino acids. V lost 1 base, J lost 4 bases, and 6 bases stayed unmatched. CDR1 SEHNR and CDR2 FQNEAQ come from the germline V gene (reference sequence). CDR3: CASSLGLAGVGTGELFF. CDR3 DNA sequence: TGTGCCAGCAGCTTAGGTCTAGCGGGAGTTGGCACCGGGGAGCTGTTTTTT.

This clone counts as medium-sized. The CDR3 loop is CASSLTGVNYGYTF. The CDR3 nucleotides are TGTGCCAGCAGCTTAACAGGGGTGAACTATGGCTACACCTTC. V is TRBV7-9 and J is TRBJ1-2; 7 nucleotides agree with TRBD1. The V and J ends lost 2 bases and 2 bases, in that order; junction bases with no gene match: 2. From germline, CDR1 is SEHNR and CDR2 FQNEAQ (reference sequence). The CDR3 is 14 amino acids.

V usage is TRBV7-9 and J usage is TRBJ2-5, with 7 bases that match TRBD1. This CDR3 is 15 amino acids long. Germline V gene lookup returns CDR1 SEHNR and CDR2 FQNEAQ (reference sequence). V lost 4 bases to trimming and J lost 4 bases; unmatched junction nucleotides: 9. For the CDR3, the DNA is TGTGCCAGCAGCTCCCAACAGGGGCCCTTAGAGACCCAGTACTTC. Amino acid sequence: CASSSQQGPLETQYF.